A single sample gave rise to the 19 T cell receptor beta chains below, sequenced in a study of radiotherapy plus CTLA-4 blockade in lung cancer. Some clones are missing from TCRdb's copy, which holds only in-frame ones; the method was immunoSEQ multiplex PCR. The sample contains 55,000 to 85,000 clones, about 72% of which appear only once. Sequences were derived from peripheral blood, sampled from a patient treated with radiotherapy plus ipilimumab. Receptors originate from a human donor with non-small cell lung cancer whose response to radiotherapy plus ipilimumab could not be evaluated. Some clones in this sample may be carry-over from other donors' samples.

J is TRBJ1-5 and V is TRBV6-9; D is possibly TRBD1 (5 bases). Trimming took off 7 bases at V and 2 bases at J, with 15 bases between the two ends. The CDR3 contains 15 residues. Germline-derived CDR1 and CDR2 are MNHGY and SVAAGI. The CDR3 bases are TGTGCCAGCAAAGAATACAGGAGAGGCAATCAGCCCCAGCATTTT. Amino acids: CASKEYRRGNQPQHF.

This sequence joins TRBV5-1 and TRBJ2-2, with a possible D match to TRBD2 (6 bases). This CDR3 is built from 15 residues. CDR1 is SGHRS and CDR2 is YFSETQ in the germline V gene. The V end was cut by 4 bases, the J end by 7 bases, with 17 bases between. CDR3 in amino acids: CASSPFGGQGGELFF. The DNA for the CDR3 is TGCGCCAGCAGCCCTTTCGGAGGGCAGGGCGGGGAGCTGTTTTTT. Together with reference TRBV5-1 and TRBJ2-2, the CDR3 gives the full variable domain: KAGVTQTPRYLIKTRGQQVTLSCSPISGHRSVSWYQQTPGQGLQFLFEYFSETQRNKGNFPGRFSGRQFSNSRSEMNVSTLELGDSALYLCASSPFGGQGGELFFGEGSRLTVL.

The J gene is TRBJ2-7, the V gene TRBV6-1, with 12 bases identical to TRBD1. The CDR3 spans 15 residues. Trimming took 6 bases from V and 1 from J; bases not matched to a gene: 4. Germline V lookup: CDR1 MNHNS, CDR2 SASEGT. The CDR3: CASRTGQGASYEQYF. The CDR3 DNA reads TGTGCCAGCAGAACGGGACAGGGGGCTTCCTACGAGCAGTACTTC.

The chain uses TRBV2 and TRBJ2-1; 7 bases agree with TRBD1. The V segment lost 2 bases and the J segment 13 bases; nucleotides outside the gene matches: 11. This CDR3 has 14 residues. Germline V gives CDR1 SNHLY, CDR2 FYNNEI. The CDR3 nucleotides are TGTGCCAGCAGTGAAACGGCAGGGGGAAATAGACAGTTCTTC. Translation: CASSETAGGNRQFF.

This chain uses TRBV6-4 with TRBJ1-5; tentative D call: TRBD1 (6 bases). V shed 5 bases and J shed 5 bases, with 13 bases lying between them. CDR3 length: 14 residues. Germline lookup yields CDR1 MRHNA and CDR2 SNTAGT. This CDR3 reads CASSTLTGDQPQHF. The CDR3 region has the DNA TGTGCCAGCAGTACCCTGACAGGAGATCAGCCCCAGCATTTT.

This chain joins TRBV7-2 and TRBJ1-5, with TRBD1 identical over 7 bases. Germline V gives CDR1 SGHTA, CDR2 FQGNSA. V lost 5 bases, J lost 4 bases, and 5 bases stayed unmatched. The CDR3 is made up of 14 amino acids. The CDR3 nucleotides are TGTGCCAGCAGCCCAGGGGGTGGGAATCAGCCCCAGCATTTT. Translated, it gives CASSPGGGNQPQHF.

This chain joins TRBV5-1 and TRBJ2-5; D remains ambiguous. Germline V gene lookup returns CDR1 SGHRS and CDR2 YFSETQ. V lost 0 bases, J lost 2 bases, and 8 bases lay in between. The CDR3 sequence is 14 residues long. CDR3 region: CASSLAPFQETQYF. In DNA, the CDR3 is TGCGCCAGCAGCTTGGCCCCGTTTCAAGAGACCCAGTACTTC.

This clone has only a few counts. The sample contains more than one DNA sequence encoding this CDR3. This sequence joins TRBV5-4 and TRBJ2-5; a weak D match, TRBD1 (6 bases). V was cut by 1 base and J by 2 bases, with 6 bases left in between. This CDR3 has 13 amino acids. Germline-derived CDR1 and CDR2 are SGHNT and YYREEE (reference sequence). CDR3 sequence: CASSLRGQETQYF. The CDR3, as DNA: TGTGCCAGCAGCTTGAGGGGGCAAGAGACCCAGTACTTC.

The chain carries TRBV5-4 and TRBJ1-2; D is perhaps TRBD1 (5 bases). The germline V gene has CDR1 SGHNT and CDR2 YYREEE (reference sequence). The V gene lost 5 bases and the J gene lost 5 bases, with 19 bases spanning the gap. This CDR3 has 15 residues. CDR3 nucleotides: TGTGCCAGCAGACGGGGACGGGAGTTTCGGTATGGCTACACCTTC. Amino acid sequence: CASRRGREFRYGYTF.

The chain employs TRBV28 and TRBJ2-3, with TRBD2 matching 9 bases. The CDR3 consists of 18 residues. V dropped 7 bases and J dropped 2; count of bases not matched to a gene: 16. CDR1 is MDHEN, CDR2 SYDVKM, per germline. The CDR3 here is CASNPPYSGGPFTDTQYF. In DNA, the CDR3 is TGTGCCAGCAACCCACCCTATAGCGGGGGCCCCTTCACAGATACGCAGTATTTT.

The chain joins TRBV7-2 to TRBJ1-2; 8 bases are a match to TRBD1. This CDR3 region has 14 residues. The germline V gene encodes CDR1 SGHTA and CDR2 FQGNSA. V gave up 5 bases and J gave up 7 bases; unmatched junction bases: 9. This CDR3 reads CASSQSETGVGYTF. Written as DNA, the CDR3 is TGTGCCAGCAGCCAGTCTGAGACAGGGGTTGGCTACACCTTC.

This clone counts as medium-sized (0.01 to 0.1%). The V gene is TRBV10-3, the J gene TRBJ2-4; no clear D. Germline lookup yields CDR1 ENHRY and CDR2 SYGVKD. Deletions cut 0 bases from V and 2 bases from J, with 8 bases between. The CDR3 covers 15 residues. The CDR3 spells CAISESYRSKNIQYF. The DNA for the CDR3 is TGTGCCATCAGTGAGTCTTACAGATCCAAAAACATTCAGTACTTC.

J is TRBJ1-6 and V is TRBV7-2, with 9 bases that match TRBD1. Germline CDR1 and CDR2: SGHTA and FQGNSA. The CDR3 covers 17 residues. V lost 3 bases and J lost 9; bases outside the gene matches: 12. DNA of the CDR3: TGTGCCAGCAGCTTCAGCCTGGACAGGGGATTTGGTTCACCCCTCCACTTT. It specifies CASSFSLDRGFGSPLHF.

This chain links TRBV2 with TRBJ2-7; 10 nucleotides agree with TRBD1. The CDR3 totals 15 residues. With V trimmed by 5 bases and J by 6 bases, 10 bases remained unmatched. Germline CDR1 reads SNHLY; CDR2 reads FYNNEI. CDR3 bases: TGTGCCAGCAGTCATGGGGGACAGGGGCTAGGCGAGCAGTACTTC. This encodes CASSHGGQGLGEQYF.

The chain carries TRBV28 and TRBJ1-1; D gene unclear. CDR1 and CDR2 from the germline V gene are MDHEN and SYDVKM. The CDR3 length is 14 residues. Deletions cut 1 base from V and 1 base from J, with 7 bases between. CDR3 in DNA: TGTGCCAGCAGTTTATATGGAGGGAACACTGAAGCTTTCTTT. It is translated as CASSLYGGNTEAFF.

The V and J genes are TRBV9 and TRBJ1-1; D is ambiguous. CDR1 is SGDLS, CDR2 YYNGEE, per germline. The CDR3 runs to 13 residues. V lost 0 bases to trimming and J lost 7 bases, with 10 bases between them. The CDR3 DNA reads as TGTGCCAGCAGCGTAGTGCCGGGGATTGAAGCTTTCTTT. Its protein product is CASSVVPGIEAFF.

This clone turned up a few times. The genes are TRBV4-3 and TRBJ2-3; TRBD2 matches 9 bases. Germline CDR1 reads LGHNA; CDR2 reads YSLEER. This CDR3 is 17 amino acids long. Losses at the gene ends were 1 base for V and 3 bases for J; bases not matched to a gene: 8. In DNA, the CDR3 is TGCGCCAGCAGCCAAGTAGGCGGGGGGGGGAGGACAGATACGCAGTATTTT. This translates into CASSQVGGGGRTDTQYF.

This sequence joins TRBV7-3 and TRBJ1-1, with 7 bases that match TRBD1. Germline V CDR1 and CDR2: SGHTA, FQGTGA. The CDR3 totals 13 residues. V lost 3 bases and J lost 3; bases outside the gene matches: 1. The CDR3 protein is CASSLGQYTEAFF. The CDR3 nucleotides are TGTGCCAGCAGCTTGGGACAGTACACTGAAGCTTTCTTT.

The chain carries TRBV7-2 and TRBJ2-1; TRBD2 matches 7 bases. Germline trimming cut 5 bases from V and 9 bases from J; bases unmatched to any gene: 4. The CDR3 has 12 amino acids. Germline V gives CDR1 SGHTA, CDR2 FQGNSA. The CDR3 DNA reads TGTGCCAGCAGCCCCGGACTAGTTGAGCAGTTCTTC. Amino acid sequence: CASSPGLVEQFF.